This T cell receptor (beta chain) was captured in a study of cytomegalovirus exposure and HLA in healthy donors. The PCR made use of 60 Vbeta and 13 Jbeta primers. TCRdb's copy holds only in-frame clones and misses some; the assay was immunoSEQ multiplex PCR. This repertoire shows about 140,000 clones, roughly two thirds found once; its top ten account for about 1.7%. This CDR3 is built from 15 residues. Germline CDR1 and CDR2: LNHDA and SQIVND (reference sequence). The germline V and J ends were trimmed by 3 bases and 2 bases, with 13 bases remaining between them. The chain is built from TRBV19 and TRBJ2-5, with a tentative D call TRBD1 (7 bases). The sequencing input was PBMCs. The receptor comes from a male donor in good health and CMV-seronegative. The CDR3 reads CASSIGGTVQETQYF. The CDR3, as DNA: TGTGCCAGTAGTATTGGGGGGACAGTACAAGAGACCCAGTACTTC.